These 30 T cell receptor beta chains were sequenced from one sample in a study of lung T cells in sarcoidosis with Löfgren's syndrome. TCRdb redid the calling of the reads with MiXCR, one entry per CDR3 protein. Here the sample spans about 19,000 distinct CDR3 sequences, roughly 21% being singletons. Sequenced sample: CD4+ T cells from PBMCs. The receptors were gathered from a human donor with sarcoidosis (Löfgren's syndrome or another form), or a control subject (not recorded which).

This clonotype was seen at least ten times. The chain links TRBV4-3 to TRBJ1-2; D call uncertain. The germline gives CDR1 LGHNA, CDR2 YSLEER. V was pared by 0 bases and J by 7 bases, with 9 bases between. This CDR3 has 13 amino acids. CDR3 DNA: TGCGCCAGCAGCCAAGATCTAATGGGTGGCTACACCTTC. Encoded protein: CASSQDLMGGYTF.

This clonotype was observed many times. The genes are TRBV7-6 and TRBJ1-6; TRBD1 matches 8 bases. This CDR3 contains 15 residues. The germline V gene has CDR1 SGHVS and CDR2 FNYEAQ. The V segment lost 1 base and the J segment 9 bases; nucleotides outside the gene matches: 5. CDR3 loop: CASSLGTGRSSPLHF. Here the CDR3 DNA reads TGTGCCAGCAGCTTAGGGACAGGGAGGAGTTCACCCCTCCACTTT.

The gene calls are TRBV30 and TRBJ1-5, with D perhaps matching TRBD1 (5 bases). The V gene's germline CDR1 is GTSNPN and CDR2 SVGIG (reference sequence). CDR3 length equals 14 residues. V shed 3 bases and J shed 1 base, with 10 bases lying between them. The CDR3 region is CAWRDEGSNQPQHF. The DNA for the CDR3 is TGTGCCTGGAGAGATGAGGGGAGCAATCAGCCCCAGCATTTT. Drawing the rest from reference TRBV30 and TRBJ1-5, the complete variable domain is SQTIHQWPATLVQPVGSPLSLECTVEGTSNPNLYWYRQAAGRGLQLLFYSVGIGQISSEVPQNLSASRPQDRQFILSSKKLLLSDSGFYLCAWRDEGSNQPQHFGDGTRLSIL.

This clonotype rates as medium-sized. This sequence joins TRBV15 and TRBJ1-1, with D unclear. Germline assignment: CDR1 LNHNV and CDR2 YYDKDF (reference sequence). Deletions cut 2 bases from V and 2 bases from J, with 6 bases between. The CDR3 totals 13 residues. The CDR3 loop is CATSRLQNTEAFF. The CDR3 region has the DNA TGTGCCACCAGCAGACTTCAAAACACTGAAGCTTTCTTT.

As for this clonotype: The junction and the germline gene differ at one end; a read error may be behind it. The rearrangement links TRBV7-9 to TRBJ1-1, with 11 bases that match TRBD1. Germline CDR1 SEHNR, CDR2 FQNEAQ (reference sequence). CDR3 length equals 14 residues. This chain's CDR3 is CASGLGTGGTEAFF. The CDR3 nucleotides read TGTGCCAGCGGCTTAGGGACAGGGGGAACCGAAGCTTTCTTT. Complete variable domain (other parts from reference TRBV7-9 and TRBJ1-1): DTGVSQNPRHKITKRGQNVTFRCDPISEHNRLYWYRQTLGQGPEFLTYFQNEAQLEKSRLLSDRFSAERPKGSFSTLEIQRTEQGDSAMYLCASGLGTGGTEAFFGQGTRLTVV.

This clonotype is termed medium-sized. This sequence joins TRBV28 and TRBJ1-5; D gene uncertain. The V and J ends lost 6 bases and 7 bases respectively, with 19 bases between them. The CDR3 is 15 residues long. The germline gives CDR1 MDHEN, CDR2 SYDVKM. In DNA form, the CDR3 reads TGTGCCAGCAGCTGGTTAGGGCAGCGAACGCAGCCCCAGCATTTT. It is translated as CASSWLGQRTQPQHF.

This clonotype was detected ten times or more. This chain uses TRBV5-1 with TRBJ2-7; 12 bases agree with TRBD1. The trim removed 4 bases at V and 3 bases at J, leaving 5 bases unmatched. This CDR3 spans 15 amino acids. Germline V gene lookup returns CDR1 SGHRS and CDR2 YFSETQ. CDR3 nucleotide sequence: TGCGCCAGCAGCCCGGGACAGGGGGCTGACTACGAGCAGTACTTC. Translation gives CASSPGQGADYEQYF.

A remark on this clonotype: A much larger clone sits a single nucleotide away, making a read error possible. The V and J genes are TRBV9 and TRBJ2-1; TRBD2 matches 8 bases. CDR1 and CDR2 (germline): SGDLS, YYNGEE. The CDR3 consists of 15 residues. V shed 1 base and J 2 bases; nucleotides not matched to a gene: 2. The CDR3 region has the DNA TGTGCCAGCAGCGTAACGGGGGGGCCCTACAATGAGCAGTTCTTC. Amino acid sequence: CASSVTGGPYNEQFF. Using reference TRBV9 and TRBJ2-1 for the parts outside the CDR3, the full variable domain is DSGVTQTPKHLITATGQRVTLRCSPRSGDLSVYWYQQSLDQGLQFLIQYYNGEERAKGNILERFSAQQFPDLHSELNLSSLELGDSALYFCASSVTGGPYNEQFFGPGTRLTVL.

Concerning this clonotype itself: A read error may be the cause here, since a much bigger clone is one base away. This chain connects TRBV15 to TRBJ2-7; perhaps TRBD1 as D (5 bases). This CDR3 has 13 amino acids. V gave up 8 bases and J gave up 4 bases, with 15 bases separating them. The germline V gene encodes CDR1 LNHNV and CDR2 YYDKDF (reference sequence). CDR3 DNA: TGTGCCACCCGGACAAGGGGCAAGTACGAGCAGTACTTC. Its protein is CATRTRGKYEQYF.

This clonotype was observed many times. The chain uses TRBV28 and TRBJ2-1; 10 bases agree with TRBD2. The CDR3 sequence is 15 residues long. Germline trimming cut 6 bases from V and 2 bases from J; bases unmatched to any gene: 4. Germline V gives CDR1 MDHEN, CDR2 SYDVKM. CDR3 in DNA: TGTGCCAGCAGCTCTAGCGGGGGAACCTACAATGAGCAGTTCTTC. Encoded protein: CASSSSGGTYNEQFF.

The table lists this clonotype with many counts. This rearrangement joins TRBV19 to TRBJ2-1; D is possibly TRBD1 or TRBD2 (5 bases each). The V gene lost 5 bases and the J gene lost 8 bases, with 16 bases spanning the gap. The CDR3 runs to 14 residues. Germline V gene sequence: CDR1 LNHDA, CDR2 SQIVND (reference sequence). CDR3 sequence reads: CASSSKMRGDEQFF. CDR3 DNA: TGTGCCAGTAGTTCCAAAATGAGGGGAGATGAGCAGTTCTTC.

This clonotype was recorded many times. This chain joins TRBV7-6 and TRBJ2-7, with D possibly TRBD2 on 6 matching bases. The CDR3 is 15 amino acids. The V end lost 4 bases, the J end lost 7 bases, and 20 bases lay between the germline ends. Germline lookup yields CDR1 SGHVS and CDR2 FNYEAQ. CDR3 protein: CASSSTGTELGEQYF. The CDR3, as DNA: TGTGCCAGCAGCTCTACCGGGACTGAGCTGGGGGAGCAGTACTTC.

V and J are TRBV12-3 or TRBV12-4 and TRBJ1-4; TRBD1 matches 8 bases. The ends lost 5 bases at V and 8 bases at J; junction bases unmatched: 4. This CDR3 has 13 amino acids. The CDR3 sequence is CASSTTGVEKLFF. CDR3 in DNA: TGTGCCAGCAGTACGACAGGGGTGGAAAAACTGTTTTTT.

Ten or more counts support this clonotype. This CDR3 reads CASGGEGRYEQYF. Here the CDR3 DNA reads TGTGCCAGCGGGGGGGAGGGCCGGTACGAGCAGTACTTC. The chain couples TRBV6-1 to TRBJ2-7, with TRBD2 matching over 7 bases. This CDR3 is 13 amino acids long. The ends lost 8 bases at V and 4 bases at J; junction bases unmatched: 8. The V gene's germline CDR1 is MNHNS and CDR2 SASEGT.

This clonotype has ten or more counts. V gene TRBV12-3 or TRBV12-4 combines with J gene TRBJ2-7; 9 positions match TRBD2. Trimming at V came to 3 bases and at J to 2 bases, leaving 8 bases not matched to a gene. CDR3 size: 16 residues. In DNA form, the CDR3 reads TGTGCCAGCAGTTTTAGTCGCGCTAGCGGGACCTACGAGCAGTACTTC. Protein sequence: CASSFSRASGTYEQYF.

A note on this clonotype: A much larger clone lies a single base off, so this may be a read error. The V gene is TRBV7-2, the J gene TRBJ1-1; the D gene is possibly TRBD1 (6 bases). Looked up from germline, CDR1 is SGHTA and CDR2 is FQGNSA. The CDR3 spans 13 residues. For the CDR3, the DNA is TGTGCCAGAATCCAGGGGAAGGGCACTGAAGCTTCCTTT. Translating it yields CARIQGKGTEASF.

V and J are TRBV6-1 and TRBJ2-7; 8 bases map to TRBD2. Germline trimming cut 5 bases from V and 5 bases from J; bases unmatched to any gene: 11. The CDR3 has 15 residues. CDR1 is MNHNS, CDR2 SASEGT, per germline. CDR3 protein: CASSPQLAASNEQYF. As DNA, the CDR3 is TGTGCCAGCAGTCCCCAACTAGCGGCCAGCAACGAGCAGTACTTC.

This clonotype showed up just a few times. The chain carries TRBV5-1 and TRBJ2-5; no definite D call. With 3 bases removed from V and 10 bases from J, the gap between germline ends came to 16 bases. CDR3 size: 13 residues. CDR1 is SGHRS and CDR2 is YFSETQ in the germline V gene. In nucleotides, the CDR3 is TGCGCCAGCAGCTCCCCGGCGGACGGAGTCCAGTACTTC. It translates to CASSSPADGVQYF.

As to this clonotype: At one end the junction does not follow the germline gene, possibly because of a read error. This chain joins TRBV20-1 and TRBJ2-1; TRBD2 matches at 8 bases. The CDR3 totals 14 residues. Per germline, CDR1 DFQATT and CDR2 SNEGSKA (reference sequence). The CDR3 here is CSAAAGASYNEQSF. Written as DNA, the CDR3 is TGCAGTGCTGCAGCGGGGGCATCCTACAATGAGCAGTCCTTC.

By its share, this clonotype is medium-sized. The CDR3 spells CASMRQGSGTDTQYF. Here the CDR3 DNA reads TGTGCCAGCATGCGTCAGGGGAGCGGCACAGATACGCAGTATTTT. The chain uses TRBV6-1 and TRBJ2-3, with a possible D match to TRBD1 (6 bases). CDR1 is MNHNS, CDR2 SASEGT, per germline. The germline V and J ends were trimmed by 7 bases and 1 base, with 15 bases remaining between them. The CDR3 sequence is 15 residues long.

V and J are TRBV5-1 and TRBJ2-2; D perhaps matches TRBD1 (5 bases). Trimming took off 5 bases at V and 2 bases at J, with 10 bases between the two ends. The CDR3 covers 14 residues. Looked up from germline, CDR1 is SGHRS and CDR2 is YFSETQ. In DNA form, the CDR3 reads TGCGCCAGCAGTCGTGGACACAACACCGGGGAGCTGTTTTTT. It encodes CASSRGHNTGELFF. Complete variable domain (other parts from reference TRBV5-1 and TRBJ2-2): KAGVTQTPRYLIKTRGQQVTLSCSPISGHRSVSWYQQTPGQGLQFLFEYFSETQRNKGNFPGRFSGRQFSNSRSEMNVSTLELGDSALYLCASSRGHNTGELFFGEGSRLTVL.

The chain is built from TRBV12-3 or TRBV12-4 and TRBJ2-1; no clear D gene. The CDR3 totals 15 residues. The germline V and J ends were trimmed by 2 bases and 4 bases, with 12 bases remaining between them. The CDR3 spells CASSLRGRRYNEQFF. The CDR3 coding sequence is TGTGCCAGCAGTTTAAGAGGACGGAGATACAATGAGCAGTTCTTC.

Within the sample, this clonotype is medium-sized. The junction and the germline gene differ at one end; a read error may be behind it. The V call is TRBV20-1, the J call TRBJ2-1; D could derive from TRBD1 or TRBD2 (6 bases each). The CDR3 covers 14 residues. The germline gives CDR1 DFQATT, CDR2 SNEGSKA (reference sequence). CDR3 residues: CSTRRDTTYNEQFF. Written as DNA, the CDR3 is TGCAGTACTAGGCGGGACACCACCTACAATGAGCAGTTCTTC.

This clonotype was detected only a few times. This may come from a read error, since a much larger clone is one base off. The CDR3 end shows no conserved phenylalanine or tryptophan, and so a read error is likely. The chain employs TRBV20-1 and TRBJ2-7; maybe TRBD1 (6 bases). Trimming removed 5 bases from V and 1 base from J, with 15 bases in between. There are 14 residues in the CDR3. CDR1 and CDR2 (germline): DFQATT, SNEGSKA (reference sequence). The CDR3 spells CSAHGTRGSYEQYL. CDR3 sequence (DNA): TGCAGTGCTCATGGAACCAGGGGTTCCTACGAGCAGTACCTC.

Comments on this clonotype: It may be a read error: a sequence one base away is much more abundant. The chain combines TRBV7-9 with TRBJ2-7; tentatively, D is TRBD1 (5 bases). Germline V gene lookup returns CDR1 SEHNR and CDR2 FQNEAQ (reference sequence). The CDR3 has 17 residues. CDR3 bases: TGTGCCAGCAGCACCGTATCGTGGGGCCAAGAAACTTACGAGCAGTGCTTC. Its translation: CASSTVSWGQETYEQCF.

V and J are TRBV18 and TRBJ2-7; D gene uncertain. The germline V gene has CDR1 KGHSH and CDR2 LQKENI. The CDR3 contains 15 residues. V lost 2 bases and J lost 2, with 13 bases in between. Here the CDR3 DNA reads TGTGCCAGCTCACCAGTTCCAGCTGCCACCTACGAGCAGTACTTC. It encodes CASSPVPAATYEQYF.

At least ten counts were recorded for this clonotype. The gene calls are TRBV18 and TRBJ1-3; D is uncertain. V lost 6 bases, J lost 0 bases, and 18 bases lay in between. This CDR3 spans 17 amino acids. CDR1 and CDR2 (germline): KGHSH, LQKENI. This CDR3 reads CASSAWSLQSSGNTIYF. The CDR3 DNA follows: TGTGCCAGCTCCGCCTGGTCCCTCCAGAGCTCTGGAAACACCATATATTTT.

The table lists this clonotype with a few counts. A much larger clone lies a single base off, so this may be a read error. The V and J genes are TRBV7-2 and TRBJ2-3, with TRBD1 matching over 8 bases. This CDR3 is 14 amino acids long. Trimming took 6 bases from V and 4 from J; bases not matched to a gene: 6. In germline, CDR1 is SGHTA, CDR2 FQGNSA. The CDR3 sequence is CASSGQGAPDTQYF. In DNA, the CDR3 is TGTGCCAGCAGTGGGCAGGGGGCGCCAGATACGCAGTATTTT.

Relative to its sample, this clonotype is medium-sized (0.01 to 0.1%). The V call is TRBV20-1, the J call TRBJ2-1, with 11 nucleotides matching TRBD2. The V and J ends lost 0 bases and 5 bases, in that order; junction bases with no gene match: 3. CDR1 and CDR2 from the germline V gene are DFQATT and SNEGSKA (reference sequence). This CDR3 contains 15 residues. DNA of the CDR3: TGCAGTGCTAGAGATTGGGGACTAGCGGACAATGAGCAGTTCTTC. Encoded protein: CSARDWGLADNEQFF.

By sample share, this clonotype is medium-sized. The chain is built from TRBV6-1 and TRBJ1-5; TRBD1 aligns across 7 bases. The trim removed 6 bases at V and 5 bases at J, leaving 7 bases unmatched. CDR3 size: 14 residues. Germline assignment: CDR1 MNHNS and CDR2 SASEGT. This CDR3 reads CASRPDRVHQPQHF. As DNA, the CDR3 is TGTGCCAGCAGACCCGACAGGGTGCATCAGCCCCAGCATTTT.